This T cell receptor beta chain emerged from a study of blood T cell repertoires in COVID-19. Looking at the study overall: Sources were T cells, B-cell-depleted T cells, or PBMCs; the material itself was cDNA or gDNA.

The V and J ends lost 2 bases and 4 bases, in that order; junction bases with no gene match: 2. CDR3 length: 15 amino acids. The germline CDR1 and CDR2 sequences are LGHDT and YNNKEL (reference sequence). As handled by the study authors: Scientists estimated how many nucleated cells there were by amplifying reference gene primers. Produced via immunoSEQ multiplex PCR; TCRdb's table is partial and in-frame only. V and J calls and clone size are given by that table; D and trimming were obtained from the DNA. Counted here are approximately 250,000 clones, 80% to 90% occurring once; the ten biggest clones make up 4% to 4.5%.

The clonotype comes from a man aged 55 to 70 with acute or convalescent COVID-19. The chain has TRBV3-1 (or the pseudogene TRBV3-2) and TRBJ2-1; 10 bases fit TRBD2. The sequenced sample was peripheral blood. CDR3 protein: CASSQSGGGYNEQFF. CDR3 coding DNA: TGTGCCAGCAGCCAAAGCGGGGGGGGTTACAATGAGCAGTTCTTC.